This T cell receptor (beta chain) was documented in a study of T cell changes during pregnancy in multiple sclerosis. Profiling relied on immunoSEQ multiplex PCR, and the TCRdb table lists in-frame clones only, not all of them. The data hold more than 15,000 clones, with around 87% observed a single time. This sequence originates from a female donor in good health, enrolled as a control in a pregnancy study. The sample was CD8+ T cells from peripheral blood mononuclear cells, taken in the third trimester of pregnancy.

The CDR3 nucleotides are TGTGCCAGCAGCGAAGGGGCGGGGGATGGGGAGACCCAGTACTTC. Protein product: CASSEGAGDGETQYF. V gene TRBV7-2 combines with J gene TRBJ2-5; TRBD2 matches 7 bases. Germline CDR1 is SGHTA and CDR2 is FQGNSA. CDR3 length: 15 residues. With 5 bases clipped from V and 5 bases from J, the junction kept 11 bases outside the gene matches.